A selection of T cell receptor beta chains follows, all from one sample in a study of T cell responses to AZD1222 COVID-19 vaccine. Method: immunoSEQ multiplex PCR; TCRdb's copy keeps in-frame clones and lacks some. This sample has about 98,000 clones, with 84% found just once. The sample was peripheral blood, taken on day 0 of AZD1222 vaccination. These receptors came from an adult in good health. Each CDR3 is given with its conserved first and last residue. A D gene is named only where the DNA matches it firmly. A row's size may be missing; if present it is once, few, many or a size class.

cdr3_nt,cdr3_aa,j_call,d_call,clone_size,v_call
TGTGCCAGTAGTATCCACGGGGGGCAGTTCTTC,CASSIHGGQFF,TRBJ2-1,.,.,TRBV19
TGTGCCAGCTCACCACGGGGGGGCGAAGGCTACACCTTC,CASSPRGGEGYTF,TRBJ1-2,.,.,TRBV18
TGTGCCACTGCTAGCGCCCAAGAGACCCAGTACTTC,CATASAQETQYF,TRBJ2-5,.,.,TRBV24-1
TGCGCCAGCAGCTTGGACCGCCCCGCGGGCACCGGGGAGCTGTTTTTT,CASSLDRPAGTGELFF,TRBJ2-2,.,.,TRBV5-1
TGTGCCAGCAGAACCGACCAGGGAAACACTGAAGCTTTCTTT,CASRTDQGNTEAFF,TRBJ1-1,.,.,TRBV7-9
TGTGCCAGCAGCCAACGGACTAGCGGAGCATACAATGAGCAGTTCTTC,CASSQRTSGAYNEQFF,TRBJ2-1,TRBD2,.,TRBV7-2
TGTGCCAGCAGCCAAAACACAGATACGCAGTATTTT,CASSQNTDTQYF,TRBJ2-3,.,.,TRBV13
TGTGCCAGCAGTCAGGGGACGAGCGGCAATCAGCCCCAGCATTTT,CASSQGTSGNQPQHF,TRBJ1-5,.,.,TRBV27
TGTGCCAGCAGTTACTCCGGACAGGGGAAAGCACCCCTCCACTTT,CASSYSGQGKAPLHF,TRBJ1-6,TRBD1,.,TRBV6-5
TGTGCCAGCAATCAGAATAGCAATCAGCCCCAGCATTTT,CASNQNSNQPQHF,TRBJ1-5,.,.,TRBV2
TGTGCCAGCAGCCGGGCTACTAACTATGGCTACACCTTC,CASSRATNYGYTF,TRBJ1-2,.,.,TRBV28
TGTGCCAGCAGCCAAGGTTCCCTCACCGGCTACACCTTC,CASSQGSLTGYTF,TRBJ1-2,.,.,TRBV3-1/TRBV3-2
TGTGCCAGCTCACCACAGACTGACGTTGATACGCAGTATTTT,CASSPQTDVDTQYF,TRBJ2-3,.,.,TRBV18
TGTGCCAGCAGCCCCGGGAACATTCAGTACTTC,CASSPGNIQYF,TRBJ2-4,.,.,TRBV27
TGTGCCAGCAGCTTAACAGGGGCAGTCTATGGCTACACCTTC,CASSLTGAVYGYTF,TRBJ1-2,TRBD1,.,TRBV7-9
TGTGCCAGCAGTTACCGGACAGGGGTGAAGAACACTGAAGCTTTCTTT,CASSYRTGVKNTEAFF,TRBJ1-1,TRBD1,few,TRBV6-5
TGTGCCAGCAGCACCGACAGGAAGTATGGCTACACCTTC,CASSTDRKYGYTF,TRBJ1-2,.,.,TRBV7-2
TGCAGCGTTGGAACCGTGACCGTTGGGCGCACTGAAGCTTTCTTT,CSVGTVTVGRTEAFF,TRBJ1-1,.,.,TRBV29-1
TGTGCCAGCTCACCACCCGGGGGACACAATAACTATGGCTACACCTTC,CASSPPGGHNNYGYTF,TRBJ1-2,.,.,TRBV18
TGTGCCAGCAGCTTGTTTAGTCGGCAGGGCGAGCAGTACTTC,CASSLFSRQGEQYF,TRBJ2-7,.,.,TRBV7-9
TGTGCCAGCAGTTTATCCCCAGCGGCCTCTGGGGAGCAGTACTTC,CASSLSPAASGEQYF,TRBJ2-7,.,few,TRBV28
TGTGCCAGCTCTGGGGACAGGGGAAGGTGGACTGAAGCTTTCTTT,CASSGDRGRWTEAFF,TRBJ1-1,TRBD1,.,TRBV18
TGTGCCAGTTCCGACGGTGGGGCAACTAATGAAAAACTGTTTTTT,CASSDGGATNEKLFF,TRBJ1-4,.,.,TRBV19
TGCGCCAGCAGCCAAGTCCTAGAGGGGGCGGAGACCCAGTACTTC,CASSQVLEGAETQYF,TRBJ2-5,TRBD1,.,TRBV4-3
TGTGCCAGCAGTTCCCGGGACAGGGGAATTCGGGGCACTGAAGCTTTCTTT,CASSSRDRGIRGTEAFF,TRBJ1-1,TRBD1,.,TRBV27
TGCGCCAGCAGCTTGGACGGTAGCAATCAGCCCCAGCATTTT,CASSLDGSNQPQHF,TRBJ1-5,.,.,TRBV5-1
TGCGCCAGCAGCCAAAGCGGAGGGGTGAATGAAAAACTGTTTTTT,CASSQSGGVNEKLFF,TRBJ1-4,.,.,TRBV4-1
TGTGCCAGCAGTTACAGGGGTAGTCTCGGTGGGACCTACGAGCAGTACTTC,CASSYRGSLGGTYEQYF,TRBJ2-7,.,few,TRBV6-2/TRBV6-3